The 21 T cell receptor beta chains below come from one sample, sequenced in a study of T cell responses to AZD1222 COVID-19 vaccine (dated by TCRdb to the early 2020s). Receptor libraries were prepared by the immunoSEQ multiplex PCR assay. Not all clones reach the TCRdb copy of this immuneACCESS table, which keeps in-frame sequences only. Checked studies attribute under half of the gap to unresolved V genes and leave the rest unexplained. In this sample the table shows some 130,000 clones, roughly 82% of which occur a single time. Together, the top ten hold roughly 4.3% of the sample. The label giving this sample's time point can be read as: baseline before first vaccination. The material sequenced was peripheral blood, taken on day 0 of AZD1222 vaccination. Receptors originate from an adult in good health.

The V call is TRBV5-1, the J call TRBJ2-2; D is uncertain. V was cut by 1 base and J by 3 bases, with 10 bases left in between. Germline CDR1 reads SGHRS; CDR2 reads YFSETQ. The CDR3 is 15 amino acids. This chain's CDR3 is CASSLKGVDTGELFF. The CDR3 DNA follows: TGCGCCAGCAGCTTGAAGGGCGTGGACACCGGGGAGCTGTTTTTT.

This rearrangement joins TRBV5-6 to TRBJ2-4; tentative D call: TRBD1 (6 bases). This CDR3 is 16 amino acids long. The germline CDR1 and CDR2 sequences are SGHDT and YYEEEE. V shed 2 bases and J shed 1 base, with 13 bases lying between them. The CDR3 protein is CASSFTVTGAKNIQYF. Written as DNA, the CDR3 is TGTGCCAGCAGCTTCACCGTTACAGGGGCCAAAAACATTCAGTACTTC.

This chain connects TRBV15 to TRBJ1-5, with D possibly being TRBD1 (6 bases). CDR1 and CDR2 from the germline V gene are LNHNV and YYDKDF (reference sequence). V was shortened by 5 bases and J by 2 bases, with 16 bases between the two germline ends. This CDR3 comprises 16 residues. For the CDR3, the DNA is TGTGCCACCAGCGGTTACACAGGGCTTGGCAATCAGCCCCAGCATTTT. Translating it yields CATSGYTGLGNQPQHF.

The chain has TRBV15 and TRBJ1-5; D is uncertain. The V gene lost 6 bases and the J gene lost 1 base, with 4 bases spanning the gap. The CDR3 has 12 amino acids. Germline CDR1 LNHNV, CDR2 YYDKDF (reference sequence). The CDR3 loop reads CATSSSNQPQHF. In DNA form, the CDR3 reads TGTGCCACCAGTTCGAGCAATCAGCCCCAGCATTTT.

The genes are TRBV29-1 and TRBJ2-7; 11 bases align to TRBD1. V lost 4 bases, J lost 2 bases, and 10 bases stayed unmatched. The CDR3 has 16 residues. The germline V gene has CDR1 SQVTM and CDR2 ANQGSEA. The CDR3 protein is CSVADRGPHRPYEQYF. CDR3 sequence (DNA): TGCAGCGTTGCGGACAGGGGGCCACACCGGCCCTACGAGCAGTACTTC.

Written as DNA, the CDR3 is TGTGCCAGCAGCTTAATGGGCGGGTTGAACACTGAAGCTTTCTTT. Translating gives CASSLMGGLNTEAFF. The chain has TRBV7-3 and TRBJ1-1; D is unresolved. The CDR3 covers 15 residues. The V end lost 1 base, the J end lost 0 bases, and 9 bases lay between the germline ends. The V gene's germline CDR1 is SGHTA and CDR2 FQGTGA.

The V and J genes are TRBV14 and TRBJ2-2, with D unresolved. Trimming removed 0 bases at V and 1 base at J, with 6 bases between. The germline V gene has CDR1 SGHDN and CDR2 FVKESK. This CDR3 has 15 residues. CDR3 sequence: CASSQDLRNTGELFF. For the CDR3, the DNA is TGTGCCAGCAGCCAAGACCTACGGAACACCGGGGAGCTGTTTTTT.

The chain couples TRBV25-1 to TRBJ1-1; weak D call: TRBD1 (6 bases). V was trimmed by 1 base and J by 0 bases, leaving 15 bases between them. Germline V CDR1 and CDR2: MGHDK, SYGVNS. CDR3 size: 17 residues. DNA for the CDR3: TGTGCCAGCAGTGAATCGGGCCCCGGGACAATGAACACTGAAGCTTTCTTT. It specifies CASSESGPGTMNTEAFF.

This rearrangement joins TRBV6-5 to TRBJ1-1, with D perhaps matching TRBD1 (6 bases). The CDR3 is 14 residues long. V dropped 7 bases and J dropped 5 bases, with 17 bases sitting between them. The germline V gene has CDR1 MNHEY and CDR2 SVGAGI. In nucleotides, the CDR3 is TGTGCCAGCAAGCCGGAGGGGGGCGGTACTGAAGCTTTCTTT. This gives the protein CASKPEGGGTEAFF.

The rearrangement links TRBV5-4 to TRBJ2-7; 8 bases align to TRBD1. The CDR3 length is 14 residues. With V trimmed by 2 bases and J by 3 bases, 4 bases remained unmatched. Germline V gene lookup returns CDR1 SGHNT and CDR2 YYREEE (reference sequence). DNA of the CDR3: TGTGCCAGCAGCTTACAGGGGGGTGACTACGAGCAGTACTTC. It translates to CASSLQGGDYEQYF.

The genes are TRBV7-3 and TRBJ1-2, with 7 bases fitting TRBD1. This CDR3 has 14 amino acids. Per the germline V gene, CDR1 is SGHTA and CDR2 is FQGTGA. The ends lost 3 bases at V and 8 bases at J; junction bases unmatched: 9. CDR3 coding DNA: TGTGCCAGCAGCTTGAACCAGGGGGTAGAGGGCTACACCTTC. Translated: CASSLNQGVEGYTF.

This clone came up once. The chain joins TRBV4-2 to TRBJ1-3; D gene unclear. With 5 bases removed from V and 0 bases from J, the gap between germline ends came to 14 bases. Germline V gene lookup returns CDR1 LGHNA and CDR2 YNFKEQ. The CDR3 has 16 residues. Here the CDR3 DNA reads TGTGCCAGCAGCACCCACTTCAGGAACTCTGGAAACACCATATATTTT. It translates to CASSTHFRNSGNTIYF.

The rearrangement uses TRBV24-1 and TRBJ2-7; D may match TRBD1 or TRBD2 (7 bases each). CDR3 length: 15 residues. CDR1 is KGHDR, CDR2 SFDVKD, per germline. Trimming cost V 3 bases and J 4 bases, with 15 bases left between them. CDR3 residues: CATSDPSQGGYEQYF. The CDR3 bases are TGTGCCACCAGTGATCCCTCCCAGGGGGGGTACGAGCAGTACTTC.

The table lists this clone with a few counts. The V and J genes are TRBV5-1 and TRBJ1-3, with D maybe TRBD1 (6 bases). This CDR3 comprises 14 residues. The V gene lost 4 bases and the J gene lost 2 bases, with 10 bases spanning the gap. CDR1 and CDR2 from the germline V gene are SGHRS and YFSETQ. The CDR3 sequence: CASSAGTTGNTIYF. In DNA form, the CDR3 reads TGCGCCAGCAGCGCGGGGACAACTGGAAACACCATATATTTT.

J is TRBJ2-3 and V is TRBV9, with D possibly being TRBD2 (6 bases). This CDR3 spans 15 amino acids. The V end lost 0 bases, the J end lost 1 base, and 9 bases lay between the germline ends. Germline CDR1 SGDLS, CDR2 YYNGEE. CDR3 in DNA: TGTGCCAGCAGCGTAGGTGGAGGGGGCACAGATACGCAGTATTTT. Its protein product is CASSVGGGGTDTQYF.

V is TRBV3-1 (or the pseudogene TRBV3-2) and J is TRBJ1-2, with 8 bases matching TRBD1. Trimming took 7 bases from V and 0 from J; bases not matched to a gene: 10. The germline V gene has CDR1 LGHDT and CDR2 YNNKEL (reference sequence). The CDR3 loop spans 16 amino acids. The CDR3 nucleotides are TGTGCCAGCAACCAGGGCCGGACAGGGTCTAACTATGGCTACACCTTC. It codes for CASNQGRTGSNYGYTF.

V is TRBV20-1 and J is TRBJ1-1; the D is unclear. V was cut by 3 bases and J by 5 bases, with 16 bases left in between. The CDR3 contains 14 residues. The germline gives CDR1 DFQATT, CDR2 SNEGSKA (reference sequence). The CDR3 DNA reads TGCAGTGCTAGTTCGGAGGCAGGAGGAACTGAAGCTTTCTTT. This encodes CSASSEAGGTEAFF.

The genes are TRBV9 and TRBJ1-1; D remains unclear. CDR1 is SGDLS and CDR2 is YYNGEE in the germline V gene. The CDR3 spans 13 residues. Trimming stripped 3 bases from V and 0 bases from J, with 6 bases between. The CDR3 nucleotides read TGTGCCAGCAGCGCACAGTTGAACACTGAAGCTTTCTTT. The encoded protein is CASSAQLNTEAFF.

This chain joins TRBV5-1 and TRBJ1-2; 7 positions agree with TRBD1. CDR3 length: 15 residues. V lost 4 bases, J lost 4 bases, and 10 bases stayed unmatched. Germline V gene lookup returns CDR1 SGHRS and CDR2 YFSETQ. The CDR3, as DNA: TGCGCCAGCAGCCCGGACGGGACAGATTCCTATGGCTACACCTTC. This translates into CASSPDGTDSYGYTF.

This clone was recorded once. This chain uses TRBV6-5 with TRBJ1-2, with D perhaps matching TRBD1 (6 bases). V was pared by 6 bases and J by 7 bases, with 15 bases between. The CDR3 has 13 amino acids. Germline V gene data show CDR1 as MNHEY and CDR2 as SVGAGI. CDR3 loop: CASSRIGGGGYTF. In DNA form, the CDR3 reads TGTGCCAGCAGCCGAATAGGAGGGGGTGGCTACACCTTC.

As regards this clone: A read error may produce the germline difference seen at one junction end. J is TRBJ2-3 and V is TRBV4-2; possibly TRBD1 for D (6 bases). CDR3 length: 15 amino acids. From germline, CDR1 is LGHNA and CDR2 YNFKEQ. The CDR3 region is CASSRAAQGTDTQYF. The CDR3 bases are TGTGCCAGCAGCCGGGCGGCACAGGGCACGGATACGCAGTATTTT.